The text below deals with one T cell receptor beta chain. This entry is derived from a study of blood T cell repertoires in COVID-19. Looking at the study overall: Acute-phase and convalescent COVID-19 samples originated in the United States, Italy and Spain. Sources were T cells, B-cell-depleted T cells, or PBMCs; the material itself was cDNA or gDNA.

In the original processing: Nucleated cell number was recorded as an estimate derived from reference gene primer amplification. The data were produced by immunoSEQ multiplex PCR, yet TCRdb's version contains in-frame clones alone and is incomplete. Clone size and V and J calls were adopted from that table, with D and trimming inferred from the DNA. The repertoire holds around 160,000 clones, with 81% as singletons. Germline V gives CDR1 SEHNR, CDR2 FQNEAQ (reference sequence). There are 14 residues in the CDR3. V lost 5 bases and J lost 7, with 17 bases in between. This clonotype was obtained from a human donor with acute or convalescent COVID-19. The donor label of this sample is uncertain. The chain employs TRBV7-9 and TRBJ1-1; TRBD1 might be the D (5 bases). Material: peripheral blood. The CDR3 spells CASSTRQGTIEAFF. The CDR3 DNA reads as TGTGCCAGCAGCACCCGGCAGGGTACCATTGAAGCTTTCTTT.